A single sample gave rise to the 32 T cell receptor beta chains below, sequenced in a study of shared T cell receptors in the human thymus. Using immunoSEQ multiplex PCR, the repertoire was profiled, and TCRdb retains in-frame clones only, with some absent. This sample has about 660,000 clones, with 87% found just once. These data also featured in a second study, about human thymus T cells.

Sequenced sample: thymocytes. These receptors came from a boy under two years old with a congenital heart defect.

The chain is built from TRBV28 and TRBJ2-1; tentative D call: TRBD1 (6 bases). CDR3 length equals 14 residues. The germline gives CDR1 MDHEN, CDR2 SYDVKM. V shed 7 bases and J shed 6 bases, with 16 bases lying between them. The CDR3 DNA reads as TGTGCCAGCAACTTAATGGGGGCGGGCAATGAGCAGTTCTTC. This translates into CASNLMGAGNEQFF.

The chain carries TRBV4-2 and TRBJ2-1; 7 bases agree with TRBD2. The CDR3 totals 16 residues. The V and J ends lost 3 bases and 3 bases, in that order; junction bases with no gene match: 8. Germline V gene lookup returns CDR1 LGHNA and CDR2 YNFKEQ. The CDR3 coding sequence is TGTGCCAGCAGCCACGGACTAGACGTCCTCTACAATGAGCAGTTCTTC. It is translated as CASSHGLDVLYNEQFF.

The V call is TRBV18, the J call TRBJ1-1; D remains unclear. CDR3 length equals 14 residues. Germline V gene lookup returns CDR1 KGHSH and CDR2 LQKENI. Trimming cost V 0 bases and J 1 base, with 6 bases left between them. The CDR3 coding sequence is TGTGCCAGCTCACCACCAAGACAGAACACTGAAGCTTTCTTT. It codes for CASSPPRQNTEAFF.

This clone has only one observation. The V and J genes are TRBV6-6 and TRBJ2-3; TRBD2 might be the D (5 bases). Germline CDR1 reads MNHNY; CDR2 reads SVGAGI (reference sequence). This CDR3 is 14 amino acids long. Trimming stripped 7 bases from V and 2 bases from J, with 13 bases between. CDR3 sequence (DNA): TGTGCCAGCACTGCGGGTCCAATCACAGATACGCAGTATTTT. This codes for CASTAGPITDTQYF.

This chain uses TRBV29-1 with TRBJ2-1; TRBD2 matches 16 bases. CDR1 SQVTM and CDR2 ANQGSEA come from the germline V gene. J was trimmed by 2 bases and V by 2 bases; bases with no gene match: 3. The CDR3 is 17 amino acids. CDR3 DNA sequence: TGCAGCGTTGAATTGGGACTAGCGGGAGGGCCCTACAATGAGCAGTTCTTC. Its translation: CSVELGLAGGPYNEQFF.

The gene calls are TRBV21-1 and TRBJ1-6; TRBD1 is taken as the D call from the table, unchecked against the DNA. TRBV21-1 is flagged as a pseudogene. The CDR3 sequence is 15 residues long. The DNA for the CDR3 is TGTGCCAGCAGCGGTCGACAGGGCGGGAATTCACCCCTCCACTTT. This codes for CASSGRQGGNSPLHF.

The V call is TRBV28, the J call TRBJ1-5; D not certain. This CDR3 region has 16 residues. V lost 5 bases, J lost 5 bases, and 19 bases lay in between. Germline V gene lookup returns CDR1 MDHEN and CDR2 SYDVKM. This chain's CDR3 is CASSPRIRVSDQPQHF. The CDR3 region has the DNA TGTGCCAGCAGTCCCAGAATCCGGGTTTCTGATCAGCCCCAGCATTTT. The full variable domain, rest sourced from reference TRBV28 and TRBJ1-5, is DVKVTQSSRYLVKRTGEKVFLECVQDMDHENMFWYRQDPGLGLRLIYFSYDVKMKEKGDIPEGYSVSREKKERFSLILESASTNQTSMYLCASSPRIRVSDQPQHFGDGTRLSIL.

This sequence joins TRBV10-3 and TRBJ1-2; no clear D. The germline V and J ends were trimmed by 7 bases and 7 bases, with 7 bases remaining between them. CDR1 is ENHRY, CDR2 SYGVKD, per germline. The CDR3 has 10 amino acids. The CDR3, as DNA: TGTGCCATCAAGGCGGGTGGCTACACCTTC. Amino acid sequence: CAIKAGGYTF.

The chain combines TRBV7-2 with TRBJ1-6; TRBD1 agrees at 7 bases. Germline CDR1 SGHTA, CDR2 FQGNSA. The CDR3 runs 17 residues. J gave up 14 bases and V 5 bases, and 21 bases lay outside the gene matches. The chain's CDR3 is CASSPTRLDREDITLHF. CDR3 DNA sequence: TGTGCCAGCAGCCCTACGCGGCTTGACAGGGAGGACATAACCCTCCACTTT.

The chain employs TRBV29-1 and TRBJ2-3; perhaps TRBD2 as D (7 bases). The CDR3 covers 14 residues. V was shortened by 6 bases and J by 2 bases, with 15 bases between the two germline ends. The germline CDR1 and CDR2 sequences are SQVTM and ANQGSEA. CDR3 nucleotides: TGCAGCGTGTCGGGGAGGGGGTACACAGATACGCAGTATTTT. Translated: CSVSGRGYTDTQYF.

This rearrangement joins TRBV4-3 to TRBJ2-3, with D perhaps matching TRBD2 (5 bases). Germline V gives CDR1 LGHNA, CDR2 YSLEER. Trimming took 0 bases from V and 0 from J, leaving 13 bases between them. This CDR3 is 17 amino acids long. CDR3 region: CASSQDPQRNSTDTQYF. The CDR3 DNA follows: TGCGCCAGCAGCCAAGATCCCCAGCGGAATAGCACAGATACGCAGTATTTT.

Comments on this clone: The junction differs from germline at one of its ends, possibly a read error. This sample includes further DNA sequences coding for the same CDR3. The chain combines TRBV6-1 with TRBJ1-6; D gene ambiguous. This CDR3 has 17 residues. Germline V gene data show CDR1 as MNHNS and CDR2 as SASEGT. CDR3 DNA sequence: TGTGCCAGCAGTGGCCTGACACTTAACTCCTATAATTCCCCCCTCCACTTT. Its protein product is CASSGLTLNSYNSPLHF.

This chain connects TRBV4-1 to TRBJ2-7; 9 bases fit TRBD1. This CDR3 region has 14 residues. Trimming took 2 bases from V and 3 from J; bases not matched to a gene: 2. The V gene's germline CDR1 is MGHRA and CDR2 YSYEKL. The CDR3 reads CASSQTGQGYEQYF. As DNA, the CDR3 is TGCGCCAGCAGCCAAACGGGACAGGGCTACGAGCAGTACTTC.

The genes are TRBV11-2 and TRBJ1-3; 9 bases agree with TRBD1. The CDR3 is 16 amino acids. The V gene's germline CDR1 is SGHAT and CDR2 FQNNGV. The junction had 6 bases not matched to a gene; V was cut back by 5 bases and J by 1 base. CDR3 nucleotides: TGTGCCAGCAGCAACCGACAGGGGGGGTCTGGAAACACCATATATTTT. This sequence encodes CASSNRQGGSGNTIYF.

The J gene is TRBJ2-5, the V gene TRBV7-2; 9 positions match TRBD2. Germline V gene sequence: CDR1 SGHTA, CDR2 FQGNSA. The V segment lost 4 bases and the J segment 5 bases; nucleotides outside the gene matches: 8. This CDR3 is built from 15 residues. Here the CDR3 reads CASSSTSGSRETQYF. CDR3 nucleotides: TGTGCCAGCAGCTCGACTAGCGGCAGTAGGGAGACCCAGTACTTC.

The chain couples TRBV7-2 to TRBJ2-7; tentatively, D is TRBD2 (5 bases). The CDR3 contains 14 residues. Trimming cost V 3 bases and J 1 base, with 10 bases left between them. Germline V gene sequence: CDR1 SGHTA, CDR2 FQGNSA. The CDR3 loop reads CASSFPGKSYEQYF. Written as DNA, the CDR3 is TGTGCCAGCAGCTTCCCCGGGAAGTCCTACGAGCAGTACTTC.

This chain links TRBV2 with TRBJ2-3; 9 bases match TRBD2. Germline trimming cut 0 bases from V and 6 bases from J; bases unmatched to any gene: 4. CDR1 and CDR2 (germline): SNHLY, FYNNEI. The CDR3 is 15 residues long. CDR3 DNA: TGTGCCAGCAGTGAAGCGGGCGGGGGGGTGGATACGCAGTATTTT. Amino acid sequence: CASSEAGGGVDTQYF.

J is TRBJ2-5 and V is TRBV6-1, with D maybe TRBD1 (6 bases). The CDR3 covers 14 residues. Germline V gives CDR1 MNHNS, CDR2 SASEGT. Trimming stripped 2 bases from V and 0 bases from J, with 7 bases between. The CDR3 DNA sequence: TGTGCCAGCAGTGAACAGGGGTACCAAGAGACCCAGTACTTC. It specifies CASSEQGYQETQYF.

V is TRBV7-8 and J is TRBJ2-7; 7 nucleotides agree with TRBD1. Germline V gene lookup returns CDR1 SGHVS and CDR2 FQNEAQ. The length of the CDR3 is 18 residues. V gave up 2 bases and J gave up 3 bases; unmatched junction bases: 16. CDR3 in DNA: TGTGCCAGCAGCTTATCCCGGACAGGCGATCGGTTGTGCTACGAGCAGTACTTC. Its protein is CASSLSRTGDRLCYEQYF.

The chain couples TRBV2 to TRBJ2-7; TRBD2 agrees at 9 bases. CDR3 length equals 15 residues. With V trimmed by 3 bases and J by 0 bases, 3 bases remained unmatched. Germline CDR1 and CDR2: SNHLY and FYNNEI. The CDR3 sequence: CASSDLAGRSYEQYF. As DNA, the CDR3 is TGTGCCAGCAGTGACCTAGCGGGACGCTCCTACGAGCAGTACTTC.

The chain employs TRBV25-1 and TRBJ1-2; 7 bases are a match to TRBD1. CDR1 is MGHDK, CDR2 SYGVNS, per germline. Losses at the gene ends were 5 bases for V and 4 bases for J; bases not matched to a gene: 13. This CDR3 has 16 residues. DNA of the CDR3: TGTGCCAGCAGTAACCGGGACAGCGACCCTGTCTATGGCTACACCTTC. Translated: CASSNRDSDPVYGYTF.

This clone was detected only a few times. The chain recombines TRBV15 with TRBJ2-7; the D gene is possibly TRBD2 (5 bases). This CDR3 comprises 14 residues. Trimming stripped 5 bases from V and 2 bases from J, with 13 bases between. Germline lookup yields CDR1 LNHNV and CDR2 YYDKDF (reference sequence). This chain's CDR3 is CATSPLAPPYEQYF. DNA of the CDR3: TGTGCCACCAGCCCCCTAGCCCCCCCCTACGAGCAGTACTTC.

The V gene is TRBV14, the J gene TRBJ1-1; D call uncertain. The length of the CDR3 is 14 residues. Germline CDR1 reads SGHDN; CDR2 reads FVKESK. With 2 bases removed from V and 1 base from J, the gap between germline ends came to 8 bases. The CDR3 spells CASSQPTQNTEAFF. DNA for the CDR3: TGTGCCAGCAGCCAACCAACACAGAACACTGAAGCTTTCTTT.

The CDR3 spells CASSLGTPNTEAFF. As DNA, the CDR3 is TGTGCCAGCAGCCTCGGGACACCGAACACTGAAGCTTTCTTT. The rearrangement links TRBV7-2 to TRBJ1-1; a weak D match, TRBD1 (6 bases). This CDR3 region has 14 residues. V was trimmed by 5 bases and J by 1 base, leaving 11 bases between them. In germline, CDR1 is SGHTA, CDR2 FQGNSA.

This chain uses TRBV6-5 with TRBJ2-1; 7 bases are a match to TRBD2. This CDR3 spans 13 amino acids. Germline V lookup: CDR1 MNHEY, CDR2 SVGAGI. With V trimmed by 2 bases and J by 7 bases, 2 bases remained unmatched. The CDR3 DNA is TGTGCCAGCAGTTACGGGGGGGGGAATGAGCAGTTCTTC. Residues: CASSYGGGNEQFF.

The chain carries TRBV25-1 and TRBJ1-2; TRBD1 aligns across 10 bases. Losses at the gene ends were 1 base for V and 5 bases for J; bases not matched to a gene: 4. CDR1 and CDR2 (germline): MGHDK, SYGVNS. The CDR3 loop spans 15 amino acids. For the CDR3, the DNA is TGTGCCAGCAGTGAATCGGACAGGGGGAAATATGGCTACACCTTC. Its translation is CASSESDRGKYGYTF.

V and J are TRBV19 and TRBJ1-1, with 7 positions matching TRBD1. Germline CDR1 reads LNHDA; CDR2 reads SQIVND (reference sequence). J lost 1 base, V lost 9 bases, and 20 bases had no gene match. The CDR3 is 18 residues long. CDR3 protein: CASDARQGWGVRNTEAFF. In DNA, the CDR3 is TGTGCCAGCGACGCTCGACAGGGTTGGGGCGTGCGGAACACTGAAGCTTTCTTT. The complete variable domain, with remaining parts taken from reference TRBV19 and TRBJ1-1, reads DGGITQSPKYLFRKEGQNVTLSCEQNLNHDAMYWYRQDPGQGLRLIYYSQIVNDFQKGDIAEGYSVSREKKESFPLTVTSAQKNPTAFYLCASDARQGWGVRNTEAFFGQGTRLTVV.

This rearrangement joins TRBV4-2 to TRBJ2-7; tentative D call: TRBD1 (5 bases). V was pared by 1 base and J by 4 bases, with 17 bases between. The CDR3 contains 16 residues. The germline V gene has CDR1 LGHNA and CDR2 YNFKEQ. This CDR3 is CASSQALRTLAYEQYF. The CDR3 DNA sequence: TGTGCCAGCAGCCAAGCTCTACGGACACTTGCGTACGAGCAGTACTTC.

CDR3 nucleotide sequence: TGTGCCAGCAGCTTGGTACTAGCGGGCGGTGAGCAGTACTTC. This gives the protein CASSLVLAGGEQYF. The rearrangement links TRBV5-5 to TRBJ2-7; 9 nucleotides align to TRBD2. The CDR3 is made up of 14 amino acids. CDR1 and CDR2 from the germline V gene are SGHKS and YYEKEE (reference sequence). V lost 0 bases, J lost 7 bases, and 5 bases stayed unmatched. Full variable domain (remainder filled in from reference TRBV5-5 and TRBJ2-7): DAGVTQSPTHLIKTRGQQVTLRCSPISGHKSVSWYQQVLGQGPQFIFQYYEKEERGRGNFPDRFSARQFPNYSSELNVNALLLGDSALYLCASSLVLAGGEQYFGPGTRLTVT.

The V call is TRBV19, the J call TRBJ1-1; D is uncertain. In germline, CDR1 is LNHDA, CDR2 SQIVND (reference sequence). Trimming cost V 5 bases and J 0 bases, with 13 bases left between them. The CDR3 contains 15 residues. CDR3 sequence (DNA): TGTGCCAGTAGTCTGCAAGGTAGCATGAACACTGAAGCTTTCTTT. Amino acid sequence: CASSLQGSMNTEAFF. Supplemented by reference TRBV19 and TRBJ1-1, the full variable domain reads DGGITQSPKYLFRKEGQNVTLSCEQNLNHDAMYWYRQDPGQGLRLIYYSQIVNDFQKGDIAEGYSVSREKKESFPLTVTSAQKNPTAFYLCASSLQGSMNTEAFFGQGTRLTVV.

The rearrangement links TRBV10-2 to TRBJ1-5; 7 nucleotides line up with TRBD1. CDR3 length: 13 residues. CDR1 and CDR2 (germline): WSHSY, SAAADI. V gave up 10 bases and J gave up 3 bases; unmatched junction bases: 6. CDR3 coding DNA: TGCGCCACACGGGACAGCCCCAATCAGCCCCAGCATTTT. It is translated as CATRDSPNQPQHF.

V usage is TRBV13 and J usage is TRBJ2-1; a possible D gene is TRBD1 (7 bases). Germline V gene data show CDR1 as PRHDT and CDR2 as FYEKMQ (reference sequence). This CDR3 contains 16 residues. V was shortened by 4 bases and J by 5 bases, with 18 bases between the two germline ends. The CDR3 region has the DNA TGTGCCAGCAGCTCTCCAGGGGGGTTGGGGAACAATGAGCAGTTCTTC. Translated: CASSSPGGLGNNEQFF.